This T cell receptor beta chain was found in a study of cytomegalovirus exposure and HLA in healthy donors. Amplification used 60 Vbeta primers and 13 Jbeta primers. Assay: immunoSEQ multiplex PCR; the TCRdb copy retains only in-frame clones and omits some. The table shows about 110,000 clones, with over 70% occurring only once. Germline CDR1 GTSNPN, CDR2 SVGIG (reference sequence). V shed 0 bases and J shed 0 bases, with 14 bases lying between them. The CDR3 contains 16 residues. The sequence derives from a boy between 5 and 17 years old in good health and CMV-seronegative. This chain links TRBV30 with TRBJ1-1; D gene unclear. Sample: PBMCs. The CDR3 DNA sequence: TGTGCCTGGAGTGTCTACGGGGTAATCATGAACACTGAAGCTTTCTTT. Translated: CAWSVYGVIMNTEAFF.